Below are 23 T cell receptor beta chains sequenced from a single sample in a study of T-cell reconstitution after alpha-beta-depleted transplantation in children. The library targeted TCRbeta and was prepared with unique molecular identifiers. A single record per CDR3 protein comes from TCRdb applying MiXCR to the PCR reads. The sample has almost 250,000 distinct CDR3 sequences; under 30% are singletons. The input for sequencing was PBMCs, taken before TCRalphabeta/CD19-depleted stem cell transplant. The source of these receptors is a girl aged 2-10 years with Fanconi anemia, due to receive a stem cell transplant.

The chain has TRBV10-3 and TRBJ2-7; TRBD1 matches 9 bases. The CDR3 extends over 13 amino acids. In germline, CDR1 is ENHRY, CDR2 SYGVKD. V trimming: 7 bases; J trimming: 5 bases; junction bases outside the gene matches: 6. The DNA of the CDR3 is TGTGCCATCAACCGGGACAGGGAGGACGAGCAGTACTTC. Encoded protein: CAINRDREDEQYF.

This clonotype was seen ten or more times. The chain joins TRBV19 to TRBJ2-1; TRBD2 aligns across 8 bases. J lost 3 bases, V lost 3 bases, and 1 base had no gene match. CDR1 is LNHDA, CDR2 SQIVND, per germline (reference sequence). The CDR3 has 14 amino acids. The CDR3 nucleotides read TGTGCCAGTAGTATTCGGGGGGGCTACAATGAGCAGTTCTTC. Protein sequence: CASSIRGGYNEQFF.

This clonotype was detected ten times or more. This rearrangement joins TRBV20-1 to TRBJ2-7; 7 bases are a match to TRBD2. The CDR3 sequence is 14 residues long. J gave up 0 bases and V 8 bases, and 10 bases lay outside the gene matches. Germline V gives CDR1 DFQATT, CDR2 SNEGSKA (reference sequence). CDR3 coding DNA: TGCAGTCCTCTGGGAGGGTCGAGCTCCTACGAGCAGTACTTC. Its protein is CSPLGGSSSYEQYF.

This clonotype was detected many times. The rearrangement uses TRBV30 and TRBJ1-1; tentatively, D is TRBD1 (6 bases). V lost 4 bases and J 1 base, leaving 13 bases between the germline ends. The V gene's germline CDR1 is GTSNPN and CDR2 SVGIG (reference sequence). This CDR3 is 14 amino acids long. The CDR3 DNA follows: TGTGCCTGGACACAGGGCCCCTGGAACACTGAAGCTTTCTTT. Translating gives CAWTQGPWNTEAFF.

The V and J genes are TRBV20-1 and TRBJ2-5; the D gene is possibly TRBD1 (6 bases). CDR3 length equals 15 residues. CDR1 is DFQATT and CDR2 is SNEGSKA in the germline V gene (reference sequence). The germline V and J ends were trimmed by 5 bases and 1 base, with 17 bases remaining between them. The CDR3 bases are TGCAGTGCTCTACAGGGCCGCGAGCCCCAAGAGACCCAGTACTTC. The encoded protein is CSALQGREPQETQYF.

There are a few counts of this clonotype. This chain uses TRBV20-1 with TRBJ2-4, with a tentative D call TRBD1 (6 bases). This CDR3 spans 13 amino acids. Germline CDR1 DFQATT, CDR2 SNEGSKA (reference sequence). V lost 2 bases, J lost 6 bases, and 11 bases lay in between. This CDR3 is CSARKQGGNIQYF. The CDR3 DNA is TGCAGTGCTAGAAAACAGGGTGGAAACATTCAGTACTTC.

This clonotype was picked up many times. The chain employs TRBV20-1 and TRBJ2-1; TRBD2 matches at 10 bases. V lost 7 bases and J lost 13; bases outside the gene matches: 16. There are 14 residues in the CDR3. Germline values: CDR1 DFQATT, CDR2 SNEGSKA (reference sequence). CDR3 sequence: CSVKGLAGVRSQFF. The CDR3 bases are TGCAGTGTCAAGGGGCTAGCGGGAGTTAGGTCTCAGTTCTTC.

The CDR3 loop reads CATSRELAGGFTDTQYF. The CDR3 coding sequence is TGTGCCACCAGCAGAGAGTTGGCGGGGGGGTTCACAGATACGCAGTATTTT. The chain employs TRBV15 and TRBJ2-3; the match to TRBD2 covers 9 bases. V was clipped by 0 bases and J by 2 bases; unmatched bases: 6. Germline CDR1 LNHNV, CDR2 YYDKDF (reference sequence). This CDR3 is built from 17 residues.

The gene calls are TRBV5-1 and TRBJ2-7, with 10 bases lining up with TRBD2. V trimming: 0 bases; J trimming: 2 bases; junction bases outside the gene matches: 5. CDR1 SGHRS and CDR2 YFSETQ come from the germline V gene. CDR3 length: 16 residues. The CDR3 protein is CASSLDISGRTYEQYF. The CDR3, as DNA: TGCGCCAGCAGCTTGGACATTAGCGGGAGGACCTACGAGCAGTACTTC. The full variable domain, rest sourced from reference TRBV5-1 and TRBJ2-7, is KAGVTQTPRYLIKTRGQQVTLSCSPISGHRSVSWYQQTPGQGLQFLFEYFSETQRNKGNFPGRFSGRQFSNSRSEMNVSTLELGDSALYLCASSLDISGRTYEQYFGPGTRLTVT.

This clonotype was observed a handful of times. The chain carries TRBV29-1 and TRBJ2-3; 7 bases agree with TRBD1. The CDR3 consists of 11 residues. The germline CDR1 and CDR2 sequences are SQVTM and ANQGSEA. The V gene end was trimmed by 7 bases and the J gene end by 6 bases; junction bases not matched to a gene: 4. CDR3: CSDNRGDTQYF. CDR3 coding DNA: TGCAGCGATAACAGGGGCGATACGCAGTATTTT.

The sample holds many counts of this clonotype. The chain links TRBV11-2 to TRBJ1-6; tentatively, D is TRBD1 (6 bases). Trimming pared 6 bases from V and 5 bases from J, leaving 11 bases between. From germline, CDR1 is SGHAT and CDR2 FQNNGV. The CDR3 length is 14 residues. The CDR3 loop reads CASSRTANNSPLHF. The CDR3 DNA reads TGTGCCAGCAGTAGGACAGCCAATAATTCACCCCTCCACTTT.

The genes are TRBV10-3 and TRBJ2-2; D is possibly TRBD2 (5 bases). Trimming left V 8 bases short and J 0 bases short, with 16 bases between. The CDR3 is made up of 16 amino acids. Germline V gives CDR1 ENHRY, CDR2 SYGVKD. This CDR3 is CAIPVGGLSNTGELFF. The CDR3 DNA follows: TGTGCCATCCCAGTCGGTGGACTCTCGAACACCGGGGAGCTGTTTTTT.

CDR3 in DNA: TGTGCCAGCAGCGTAGAAGGGACAGGGGAACGCGAGCAGTACTTC. Amino acid sequence: CASSVEGTGEREQYF. The V call is TRBV9, the J call TRBJ2-7, with 10 positions matching TRBD1. The CDR3 consists of 15 residues. The trim removed 0 bases at V and 6 bases at J, leaving 6 bases unmatched. From germline, CDR1 is SGDLS and CDR2 YYNGEE.

This clonotype was counted only a few times. CDR3 sequence: CASSLRGRTSSTDTQYF. As DNA, the CDR3 is TGCGCCAGCAGCCTGAGGGGGCGGACCTCTAGCACAGATACGCAGTATTTT. The V call is TRBV5-1, the J call TRBJ2-3, with 7 bases lining up with TRBD1. V trimming: 4 bases; J trimming: 0 bases; junction bases outside the gene matches: 11. Germline V gives CDR1 SGHRS, CDR2 YFSETQ. There are 17 residues in the CDR3.

A remark on this clonotype: Compared with germline, one end of the junction differs, possibly owing to a read error. V usage is TRBV7-7 and J usage is TRBJ2-1; D is uncertain. Germline V gene data show CDR1 as SSHAT and CDR2 as FNYEAQ (reference sequence). The CDR3 has 15 amino acids. The CDR3: CASSSGTSSYDEQFF. CDR3 bases: TGTGCCAGCAGCTCAGGTACGAGCTCCTACGATGAGCAGTTCTTC.

The chain joins TRBV6-5 to TRBJ2-7; TRBD1 aligns across 7 bases. The CDR3 is 15 residues long. The germline gives CDR1 MNHEY, CDR2 SVGAGI. The V segment lost 4 bases and the J segment 4 bases; nucleotides outside the gene matches: 10. The CDR3 bases are TGTGCCAGCAGTTCCTCCCCGACAGGGCTGTACGAGCAGTACTTC. This gives the protein CASSSSPTGLYEQYF.

The V gene is TRBV7-2, the J gene TRBJ2-1, with a possible D match to TRBD2 (6 bases). The CDR3 is 13 amino acids. CDR1 is SGHTA and CDR2 is FQGNSA in the germline V gene. V shed 3 bases and J shed 3 bases, with 6 bases lying between them. The CDR3 DNA reads as TGTGCCAGCAGCTTGCGGGACTACAATGAGCAGTTCTTC. Its protein product is CASSLRDYNEQFF.

The chain employs TRBV20-1 and TRBJ2-3, with TRBD2 as a possible D gene (5 bases). This CDR3 is built from 14 residues. Trimming shortened V by 2 bases and J by 1 base, and 10 bases separated the two germline ends. Germline CDR1 is DFQATT and CDR2 is SNEGSKA (reference sequence). CDR3 protein: CSARRGSGTDTQYF. DNA of the CDR3: TGCAGTGCTAGACGGGGTTCGGGCACAGATACGCAGTATTTT.

This sequence joins TRBV27 and TRBJ2-1; 15 bases agree with TRBD2. The CDR3 has 20 amino acids. The V segment lost 5 bases and the J segment 0 bases; nucleotides outside the gene matches: 11. The germline CDR1 and CDR2 sequences are MNHEY and SMNVEV (reference sequence). The chain's CDR3 is CASSGPGLAGGLSSYNEQFF. The CDR3 nucleotides read TGTGCCAGCAGTGGACCGGGACTAGCGGGAGGCCTGAGCTCCTACAATGAGCAGTTCTTC.

This clonotype has ten or more counts. The V gene is TRBV20-1, the J gene TRBJ1-6, with D possibly TRBD1 on 6 matching bases. CDR3 length: 13 amino acids. V was clipped by 5 bases and J by 4 bases, with 9 bases between them. Germline V gene lookup returns CDR1 DFQATT and CDR2 SNEGSKA (reference sequence). The CDR3 reads CSAPRGYNSPLHF. CDR3 bases: TGCAGTGCTCCTAGGGGGTATAATTCACCCCTCCACTTT.

The rearrangement links TRBV25-1 to TRBJ1-6, with TRBD1 matching 9 bases. Unmatched junction bases numbered 10, after V lost 6 bases and J lost 7 bases. Per the germline V gene, CDR1 is MGHDK and CDR2 is SYGVNS. This CDR3 region has 16 residues. The CDR3 nucleotides are TGTGCCAGCAGCAAACTCTCCGGGACAGGGAATTCACCCCTCCACTTT. Its translation: CASSKLSGTGNSPLHF.

Ten or more counts support this clonotype. V and J are TRBV14 and TRBJ2-3, with no clear D. Germline assignment: CDR1 SGHDN and CDR2 FVKESK. V was pared by 1 base and J by 0 bases, with 17 bases between. This CDR3 contains 18 residues. The CDR3 DNA reads as TGTGCCAGCAGCCAAGCTCAAATGTGGGAAACTAGCACAGATACGCAGTATTTT. This encodes CASSQAQMWETSTDTQYF.

The table lists this clonotype with many counts. The chain is built from TRBV20-1 and TRBJ2-1, with 12 bases fitting TRBD2. The V and J ends lost 5 bases and 9 bases, in that order; junction bases with no gene match: 8. CDR1 is DFQATT and CDR2 is SNEGSKA in the germline V gene (reference sequence). The length of the CDR3 is 14 residues. CDR3 nucleotides: TGCAGTGCTCAAACTAGCGGGGGGTGGGTTGAGCAGTTCTTC. Its protein is CSAQTSGGWVEQFF.